These 16 T cell receptor beta chains originate from one sample sequenced in a study of blood T cell repertoires in COVID-19. The data were produced by immunoSEQ multiplex PCR, yet TCRdb's version contains in-frame clones alone and is incomplete. The repertoire holds 270,000 or so clones, with more than 65% as singletons. Input material: PBMCs or T cells enriched from blood (not recorded which). These receptors all stem from a man aged 50 to 59 who had recovered from COVID-19.

V and J are TRBV5-1 and TRBJ2-3; 11 positions match TRBD2. The CDR3 is 14 amino acids. Germline V gene lookup returns CDR1 SGHRS and CDR2 YFSETQ. Losses at the gene ends were 7 bases for V and 6 bases for J; bases not matched to a gene: 7. Written as DNA, the CDR3 is TGCGCCAGCGGCATAGCGGGGGGGCGGGATACGCAGTATTTT. As protein: CASGIAGGRDTQYF.

CDR3 residues: CASKGLGAGELFF. The CDR3 DNA sequence: TGTGCCAGCAAAGGACTGGGCGCCGGGGAGCTGTTTTTT. The chain employs TRBV25-1 and TRBJ2-2; maybe TRBD2 (5 bases). The CDR3 length is 13 residues. Germline CDR1 reads MGHDK; CDR2 reads SYGVNS. V lost 7 bases and J lost 6, with 12 bases in between.

This clone was seen only once. The rearrangement links TRBV3-1 (or the pseudogene TRBV3-2) to TRBJ2-5; the match to TRBD1 covers 8 bases. This CDR3 has 17 amino acids. V dropped 4 bases and J dropped 2; count of bases not matched to a gene: 12. The germline V gene has CDR1 LGHDT and CDR2 YNNKEL (reference sequence). Written as DNA, the CDR3 is TGTGCCAGCAGCCGCCTCCCCCCAGGGGGCTCGCAAGAGACCCAGTACTTC. Protein sequence: CASSRLPPGGSQETQYF.

The rearrangement links TRBV28 to TRBJ2-7, with D tentatively TRBD1 (5 bases). CDR1 is MDHEN and CDR2 is SYDVKM in the germline V gene. Trimming took off 3 bases at V and 2 bases at J, with 8 bases between the two ends. This CDR3 region has 13 residues. The CDR3 reads CASSLTVPYEQYF. The DNA of the CDR3 is TGTGCCAGCAGTTTGACAGTACCCTACGAGCAGTACTTC.

The J gene is TRBJ2-5, the V gene TRBV7-2; the match to TRBD2 covers 8 bases. The germline CDR1 and CDR2 sequences are SGHTA and FQGNSA. V dropped 6 bases and J dropped 2; count of bases not matched to a gene: 2. The CDR3 loop spans 13 amino acids. CDR3 sequence: CASRLAGQETQYF. The CDR3 DNA reads as TGTGCCAGCAGGCTAGCGGGTCAAGAGACCCAGTACTTC.

The chain links TRBV5-1 to TRBJ1-5, with D tentatively TRBD1 (5 bases). Germline CDR1 is SGHRS and CDR2 is YFSETQ. The CDR3 covers 15 residues. The germline V and J ends were trimmed by 0 bases and 1 base, with 8 bases remaining between them. In DNA, the CDR3 is TGCGCCAGCAGCTTGGAGGGGTTAAGCAATCAGCCCCAGCATTTT. This codes for CASSLEGLSNQPQHF.

Remarks on this clone: This CDR3 is also generated by other DNA sequences in the sample. The genes are TRBV6-5 and TRBJ2-7, with TRBD1 as a possible D gene (6 bases). V was clipped by 2 bases and J by 2 bases, with 10 bases between them. CDR3 length: 14 amino acids. Germline V gives CDR1 MNHEY, CDR2 SVGAGI. For the CDR3, the DNA is TGTGCCAGCAGTTACAGCAGGGGTCCCTACGAGCAGTACTTC. This codes for CASSYSRGPYEQYF.

For the CDR3, the DNA is TGTGCCAGCGTCTTCGGGGGAAATGAGCAGTTCTTC. Translation gives CASVFGGNEQFF. This sequence joins TRBV12-3 or TRBV12-4 and TRBJ2-1, with a tentative D call TRBD2 (6 bases). The CDR3 length is 12 residues. The V end was cut by 8 bases, the J end by 7 bases, with 12 bases between.

The chain recombines TRBV27 with TRBJ2-2, with a possible D match to TRBD1 (6 bases). CDR1 is MNHEY, CDR2 SMNVEV, per germline (reference sequence). Trimming cost V 5 bases and J 6 bases, with 19 bases left between them. CDR3 length equals 16 residues. In DNA, the CDR3 is TGTGCCAGCAGTACGTCAGGGGCGGTTAGGGCCGGGGAGCTGTTTTTT. It specifies CASSTSGAVRAGELFF.

The chain couples TRBV3-1 (or the pseudogene TRBV3-2) to TRBJ1-2; 10 positions agree with TRBD1. The CDR3 totals 14 residues. Germline V lookup: CDR1 LGHDT, CDR2 YNNKEL (reference sequence). V dropped 7 bases and J dropped 7; count of bases not matched to a gene: 9. The CDR3 region is CASTPPGQGGGYTF. Here the CDR3 DNA reads TGTGCCAGCACCCCGCCTGGACAGGGGGGTGGCTACACCTTC.

The J gene is TRBJ2-3, the V gene TRBV3-1 (or the pseudogene TRBV3-2), with 11 nucleotides matching TRBD2. Germline V lookup: CDR1 LGHDT, CDR2 YNNKEL (reference sequence). Losses at the gene ends were 1 base for V and 4 bases for J; bases not matched to a gene: 7. The length of the CDR3 is 17 residues. CDR3 sequence reads: CASSQVASGRPADTQYF. The CDR3 bases are TGTGCCAGCAGCCAAGTGGCTAGCGGGAGGCCGGCAGATACGCAGTATTTT.

This chain connects TRBV7-2 to TRBJ1-3, with TRBD1 as a possible D gene (5 bases). Germline V lookup: CDR1 SGHTA, CDR2 FQGNSA. The CDR3 extends over 13 amino acids. Trimming left V 4 bases short and J 5 bases short, with 9 bases between. CDR3 nucleotides: TGTGCCAGCAGCTCCCCAGGGAGAAACACCATATATTTT. Amino acids: CASSSPGRNTIYF. Combining the CDR3 with reference TRBV7-2 and TRBJ1-3 gives the whole variable domain GAGVSQSPSNKVTEKGKDVELRCDPISGHTALYWYRQSLGQGLEFLIYFQGNSAPDKSGLPSDRFSAERTGGSVSTLTIQRTQQEDSAVYLCASSSPGRNTIYFGEGSWLTVV.

V is TRBV19 and J is TRBJ2-7, with 14 bases fitting TRBD2. The CDR3 consists of 16 residues. V lost 6 bases and J lost 6; bases outside the gene matches: 10. Germline V lookup: CDR1 LNHDA, CDR2 SQIVND (reference sequence). CDR3 sequence reads: CASSGQGLAGAGEQYF. CDR3 nucleotide sequence: TGTGCCAGTAGCGGGCAGGGACTAGCGGGGGCAGGCGAGCAGTACTTC.

This sequence joins TRBV19 and TRBJ1-5; 7 nucleotides align to TRBD1. J was trimmed by 3 bases and V by 0 bases; bases with no gene match: 8. CDR1 is LNHDA, CDR2 SQIVND, per germline (reference sequence). The CDR3 extends over 17 amino acids. The CDR3 DNA reads TGTGCCAGTAGTATAGATCTCGCCGGGACAGCCAATCAGCCCCAGCATTTT. Encoded protein: CASSIDLAGTANQPQHF. The full variable domain, with the rest looked up from reference TRBV19 and TRBJ1-5, is DGGITQSPKYLFRKEGQNVTLSCEQNLNHDAMYWYRQDPGQGLRLIYYSQIVNDFQKGDIAEGYSVSREKKESFPLTVTSAQKNPTAFYLCASSIDLAGTANQPQHFGDGTRLSIL.

The V and J genes are TRBV6-5 and TRBJ1-3; possible D gene TRBD1, 5 bases. Germline V gene data show CDR1 as MNHEY and CDR2 as SVGAGI. This CDR3 contains 14 residues. V lost 0 bases and J lost 8, with 11 bases in between. CDR3 in DNA: TGTGCCAGCAGTTACTCGGGGGGATCGGACACCATATATTTT. Its protein product is CASSYSGGSDTIYF.

The V call is TRBV7-2, the J call TRBJ1-4, with D possibly matching TRBD1 (5 bases). In germline, CDR1 is SGHTA, CDR2 FQGNSA. V was cut by 5 bases and J by 7 bases, with 14 bases left in between. The CDR3 length is 14 residues. Here the CDR3 DNA reads TGTGCCAGCAGCAACTCGGGGGGTGGTGAAAAACTGTTTTTT. This gives the protein CASSNSGGGEKLFF.